These T cell receptor beta chains were read from a single sample in a study of blood T cell repertoires in COVID-19. Libraries were prepared by immunoSEQ multiplex PCR; TCRdb keeps only in-frame clonotypes and omits some of them. The table shows about 210,000 clones, with approximately 90% occurring only once. Sequencing was performed on peripheral blood. The origin of the receptors is a woman in her thirties or forties with acute or convalescent COVID-19. Both conserved end residues are part of each CDR3. The D gene is left open where the match is weak. Some rows mark clone size as missing; the rest say once, few, many or name a class of expanded clone.

v_call: TRBV6-5; d_call: .; clone_size: .; j_call: TRBJ2-5; cdr3_length: 15; cdr3_nt: TGTGCCAGCAGTTATGGGGGGGGCCTTCAAGAGACCCAGTACTTC; cdr3_aa: CASSYGGGLQETQYF
v_call: TRBV6-5; d_call: .; clone_size: .; j_call: TRBJ2-3; cdr3_length: 14; cdr3_nt: TGTGCCAGCAGTTACTCCCCGGGGGCAGATACGCAGTATTTT; cdr3_aa: CASSYSPGADTQYF
v_call: TRBV5-1; d_call: TRBD1; clone_size: .; j_call: TRBJ1-4; cdr3_length: 15; cdr3_nt: TGCGCCAGCAGCTTCGGACAGGGCACTAATGAAAAACTGTTTTTT; cdr3_aa: CASSFGQGTNEKLFF
v_call: TRBV6-2/TRBV6-3; d_call: .; clone_size: .; j_call: TRBJ1-5; cdr3_length: 16; cdr3_nt: TGTGCCAGCAGTCCGAGGGGCCAGGGGCGAGTTCAGCCCCAGCATTTT; cdr3_aa: CASSPRGQGRVQPQHF
v_call: TRBV3-1/TRBV3-2; d_call: .; clone_size: .; j_call: TRBJ1-1; cdr3_length: 11; cdr3_nt: TGTGCCAGCAGCCAAGCAGCGTCCGCTTTCTTT; cdr3_aa: CASSQAASAFF
v_call: TRBV6-7; d_call: .; clone_size: .; j_call: TRBJ1-6; cdr3_length: 15; cdr3_nt: TGTGCCAGCAGTTATGGAGCTTTTAATAATTCACCCCTCCACTTT; cdr3_aa: CASSYGAFNNSPLHF
v_call: TRBV4-1; d_call: .; clone_size: .; j_call: TRBJ1-2; cdr3_length: 15; cdr3_nt: TGCGCCAGCAGCCAAGCGTTGGGGGGGGCGAATGGCTACACCTTC; cdr3_aa: CASSQALGGANGYTF
v_call: TRBV18; d_call: .; clone_size: .; j_call: TRBJ1-4; cdr3_length: 15; cdr3_nt: TGTGCCAGCTCACCAGATCGACAGTTTAGTGAAAAACTGTTTTTT; cdr3_aa: CASSPDRQFSEKLFF
v_call: TRBV5-6; d_call: .; clone_size: .; j_call: TRBJ1-4; cdr3_length: 18; cdr3_nt: TGTGCCAGCAGCCCAAAGCGGGCGGAGGGTGAAGCTAATGAAAAACTGTTTTTT; cdr3_aa: CASSPKRAEGEANEKLFF
v_call: TRBV5-1; d_call: .; clone_size: .; j_call: TRBJ1-3; cdr3_length: 12; cdr3_nt: TGCGCCAGCAGCGAGGAGGGAAACACCATATATTTT; cdr3_aa: CASSEEGNTIYF
v_call: TRBV2; d_call: TRBD1; clone_size: .; j_call: TRBJ1-5; cdr3_length: 15; cdr3_nt: TGTGCCAGCAGTGGGGGGACAGGTAGAAATCAGCCCCAGCATTTT; cdr3_aa: CASSGGTGRNQPQHF
v_call: TRBV18; d_call: .; clone_size: once; j_call: TRBJ1-1; cdr3_length: 15; cdr3_nt: TGTGCCAGCTCACCACCGTATGCGGGGGACACTGAAGCTTTCTTT; cdr3_aa: CASSPPYAGDTEAFF
v_call: TRBV5-4; d_call: TRBD2; clone_size: .; j_call: TRBJ2-1; cdr3_length: 15; cdr3_nt: TGTGCCAGCAGCCCATCGGGGGGGGTGGTTCATGAGCAGTTCTTC; cdr3_aa: CASSPSGGVVHEQFF
v_call: TRBV15; d_call: TRBD2; clone_size: once; j_call: TRBJ2-3; cdr3_length: 16; cdr3_nt: TGTGCCACCAGCAGAGAACGGGGGGGCCCGAGAGATACGCAGTATTTT; cdr3_aa: CATSRERGGPRDTQYF
v_call: TRBV25-1; d_call: .; clone_size: .; j_call: TRBJ2-6; cdr3_length: 18; cdr3_nt: TGTGCCAGCAGTGACGAACCTGCACACAGCTCTGGGGCCAACGTCCTGACTTTC; cdr3_aa: CASSDEPAHSSGANVLTF
v_call: TRBV10-3; d_call: .; clone_size: .; j_call: TRBJ1-1; cdr3_length: 12; cdr3_nt: TGTGCCATCAGTGACCCAAACACTGAAGCTTTCTTT; cdr3_aa: CAISDPNTEAFF
v_call: TRBV9; d_call: .; clone_size: .; j_call: TRBJ2-3; cdr3_length: 15; cdr3_nt: TGTGCCAGCACCTCGGATGGCAGGGGCGCAGATACGCAGTATTTT; cdr3_aa: CASTSDGRGADTQYF
v_call: TRBV18; d_call: .; clone_size: .; j_call: TRBJ1-5; cdr3_length: 14; cdr3_nt: TGTGCCAGCTCACCAGGCACATACAATCAGCCCCAGCATTTT; cdr3_aa: CASSPGTYNQPQHF
v_call: TRBV19; d_call: .; clone_size: .; j_call: TRBJ2-3; cdr3_length: 13; cdr3_nt: TGTGCCAGTAGTATCGGCGGGTTCGATACGCAGTATTTT; cdr3_aa: CASSIGGFDTQYF
v_call: TRBV3-1/TRBV3-2; d_call: .; clone_size: once; j_call: TRBJ1-5; cdr3_length: 13; cdr3_nt: TGTGCCAGCAGCCTCGGGAGCAATCAGCCCCAGCATTTT; cdr3_aa: CASSLGSNQPQHF
v_call: TRBV6-5; d_call: TRBD1; clone_size: .; j_call: TRBJ1-4; cdr3_length: 14; cdr3_nt: TGTGCCAGCAGGCGGTACAGGGGAAATGAAAAACTGTTTTTT; cdr3_aa: CASRRYRGNEKLFF
v_call: TRBV5-1; d_call: .; clone_size: .; j_call: TRBJ1-1; cdr3_length: 15; cdr3_nt: TGCGCCAGCAGCTTGTTGGGGGGGGCGAACACTGAAGCTTTCTTT; cdr3_aa: CASSLLGGANTEAFF
v_call: TRBV24-1; d_call: TRBD2; clone_size: .; j_call: TRBJ2-2; cdr3_length: 15; cdr3_nt: TGTGCCACCAGTGGGCTAGCGGGGATCACCGGGGAGCTGTTTTTT; cdr3_aa: CATSGLAGITGELFF
v_call: TRBV15; d_call: .; clone_size: .; j_call: TRBJ1-1; cdr3_length: 15; cdr3_nt: TGTGCCACCAGCAGAGATGGGGAGGTGCTGGGTCAAGCTTTCTTT; cdr3_aa: CATSRDGEVLGQAFF
v_call: TRBV3-1/TRBV3-2; d_call: .; clone_size: .; j_call: TRBJ2-3; cdr3_length: 14; cdr3_nt: TGTGCCAGCAGCCTCTCCCCCCGGACAGATACGCAGTATTTT; cdr3_aa: CASSLSPRTDTQYF
v_call: TRBV3-1/TRBV3-2; d_call: .; clone_size: .; j_call: TRBJ1-3; cdr3_length: 16; cdr3_nt: TGTGCCAGCAGCCAAACCCCCACGCTTAGTGGAAACACCATATATTTT; cdr3_aa: CASSQTPTLSGNTIYF
v_call: TRBV3-1/TRBV3-2; d_call: TRBD2; clone_size: .; j_call: TRBJ2-5; cdr3_length: 15; cdr3_nt: TGTGCCAGCACATGGACTAGCGGATCCCAAGAGACCCAGTACTTC; cdr3_aa: CASTWTSGSQETQYF
v_call: TRBV6-5; d_call: .; clone_size: once; j_call: TRBJ1-5; cdr3_length: 12; cdr3_nt: TGTGCCAGCCGGACAGGCAATCAGCCCCAGCATTTT; cdr3_aa: CASRTGNQPQHF
v_call: TRBV19; d_call: TRBD1; clone_size: .; j_call: TRBJ2-2; cdr3_length: 15; cdr3_nt: TGTGCCAGTAGTACCGGGACAGGCCTCACCGGGGAGCTGTTTTTT; cdr3_aa: CASSTGTGLTGELFF
v_call: TRBV27; d_call: .; clone_size: once; j_call: TRBJ1-2; cdr3_length: 14; cdr3_nt: TGTGCCAGCAGTTTATCAAGGGGTCCTAATGGCTACACCTTC; cdr3_aa: CASSLSRGPNGYTF
v_call: TRBV6-5; d_call: TRBD1; clone_size: .; j_call: TRBJ1-2; cdr3_length: 15; cdr3_nt: TGTGCCAGCAGTTTTTACCCGGGACAGGGTGGTGGCTACACCTTC; cdr3_aa: CASSFYPGQGGGYTF
v_call: TRBV30; d_call: .; clone_size: once; j_call: TRBJ1-4; cdr3_length: 18; cdr3_nt: TGTGCCTGGAGTGTAAACAGGGACGTTTTCAGGGCTAATGAAAAACTGTTTTTT; cdr3_aa: CAWSVNRDVFRANEKLFF
v_call: TRBV5-1; d_call: .; clone_size: .; j_call: TRBJ1-5; cdr3_length: 13; cdr3_nt: TGCGCCAGCAGCTTGGAAGGGAGGGAGCCCCAGCATTTT; cdr3_aa: CASSLEGREPQHF
v_call: TRBV29-1; d_call: TRBD1; clone_size: .; j_call: TRBJ1-2; cdr3_length: 13; cdr3_nt: TGCAGCGTTGGGGGGGGACAGGACTATGGCTACACCTTC; cdr3_aa: CSVGGGQDYGYTF
v_call: TRBV11-2; d_call: .; clone_size: .; j_call: TRBJ2-5; cdr3_length: 16; cdr3_nt: TGTGCCAGCAGTTTCCGGGAAGGGCGGCCGGGGGAGACCCAGTACTTC; cdr3_aa: CASSFREGRPGETQYF
v_call: TRBV5-1; d_call: .; clone_size: once; j_call: TRBJ1-2; cdr3_length: 14; cdr3_nt: TGCGCCAGCAGCTTGTCGGCAGGGCAGGATGGCTACACCTTC; cdr3_aa: CASSLSAGQDGYTF
v_call: TRBV5-6; d_call: .; clone_size: .; j_call: TRBJ1-3; cdr3_length: 12; cdr3_nt: TGTGCCAGCACCTACTCCGGAAACACCATATATTTT; cdr3_aa: CASTYSGNTIYF
v_call: TRBV30; d_call: .; clone_size: .; j_call: TRBJ1-5; cdr3_length: 13; cdr3_nt: TGTGCCTGGAGTAGAGGGGAGGAGCAGCCCCAGCATTTT; cdr3_aa: CAWSRGEEQPQHF
v_call: TRBV7-2; d_call: .; clone_size: .; j_call: TRBJ1-5; cdr3_length: 13; cdr3_nt: TGTGCCAGCAGCCGGGACATAAATCAGCCCCAGCATTTT; cdr3_aa: CASSRDINQPQHF
v_call: TRBV5-4; d_call: .; clone_size: .; j_call: TRBJ1-1; cdr3_length: 14; cdr3_nt: TGTGCCAGCAGCTTGGTTGCAGGAAACACTGAAGCTTTCTTT; cdr3_aa: CASSLVAGNTEAFF
v_call: TRBV19; d_call: .; clone_size: .; j_call: TRBJ1-1; cdr3_length: 12; cdr3_nt: TGTGCCAGTTTGTGGGGAGGGTCTGAAGCTTTCTTT; cdr3_aa: CASLWGGSEAFF
v_call: TRBV6-1; d_call: .; clone_size: .; j_call: TRBJ1-1; cdr3_length: 12; cdr3_nt: TGTGCCAGCAGTGAAGATAGGAGGGTGGCTTTCTTT; cdr3_aa: CASSEDRRVAFF
v_call: TRBV11-2; d_call: .; clone_size: .; j_call: TRBJ1-2; cdr3_length: 14; cdr3_nt: TGTGCCAGCAGTCCTACCCACGGTAACTATGGCTACACCTTC; cdr3_aa: CASSPTHGNYGYTF
v_call: TRBV30; d_call: .; clone_size: .; j_call: TRBJ2-5; cdr3_length: 10; cdr3_nt: TGTGCCTGGAGTCTAGAGACCCAGTACTTC; cdr3_aa: CAWSLETQYF
v_call: TRBV5-1; d_call: TRBD1; clone_size: .; j_call: TRBJ1-1; cdr3_length: 16; cdr3_nt: TGCGCCAGCAGCCCGGGACAGATCACCGGGAACACTGAAGCTTTCTTT; cdr3_aa: CASSPGQITGNTEAFF